The 18 T cell receptor beta chains given below trace back to one sample, sequenced in a study of cytomegalovirus exposure and HLA in healthy donors. PCR primers comprised 60 Vbeta and 13 Jbeta primers. The assay was immunoSEQ multiplex PCR, and TCRdb's table has in-frame clones only and misses some. The sample yields about 200,000 clones, roughly 80% seen once. The sequenced material came from PBMCs. The receptor source for this set is a woman aged 35 to 49 in good health and CMV-seronegative.

A few counts support this clone. Here the CDR3 DNA reads TGTGCCAGCAGCGTGACTAGCGGGAGTGGAGAGACCCAGTACTTC. Translating gives CASSVTSGSGETQYF. The chain joins TRBV11-2 to TRBJ2-5; the match to TRBD2 covers 12 bases. This CDR3 comprises 15 residues. The J segment lost 4 bases and the V segment lost 5 bases, leaving 5 bases of the junction unmatched. Germline CDR1 is SGHAT and CDR2 is FQNNGV.

This clone was seen more than once but under ten times. The CDR3 here is CASSFGRTYEQYF. For the CDR3, the DNA is TGTGCCAGCAGTTTCGGCAGGACCTACGAGCAGTACTTC. The chain combines TRBV27 with TRBJ2-7; D not resolved. The CDR3 runs to 13 residues. With 3 bases removed from V and 2 bases from J, the gap between germline ends came to 8 bases. Germline V gives CDR1 MNHEY, CDR2 SMNVEV (reference sequence).

The chain uses TRBV25-1 and TRBJ1-1; no definite D call. Per germline, CDR1 MGHDK and CDR2 SYGVNS. V was pared by 5 bases and J by 0 bases, with 10 bases between. The CDR3 spans 14 residues. The CDR3 loop is CASSRPGMNTEAFF. The CDR3 coding sequence is TGTGCCAGCAGTCGCCCAGGCATGAACACTGAAGCTTTCTTT.

This clone has only one observation. The chain uses TRBV10-3 and TRBJ1-3, with D perhaps TRBD1 (5 bases). The CDR3 length is 18 residues. CDR1 ENHRY and CDR2 SYGVKD come from the germline V gene. Trimming removed 2 bases at V and 0 bases at J, with 17 bases between. The CDR3: CAISEGAGYRRSGNTIYF. CDR3 bases: TGTGCCATCAGTGAGGGGGCAGGGTACCGCCGCTCTGGAAACACCATATATTTT.

This sequence joins TRBV30 and TRBJ1-2; D might be TRBD1 (5 bases). CDR3 length: 13 amino acids. CDR1 and CDR2 from the germline V gene are GTSNPN and SVGIG (reference sequence). Trimming took off 2 bases at V and 8 bases at J, with 15 bases between the two ends. As DNA, the CDR3 is TGTGCCTGGAGTTTGAGTGGGGGGTTGGGCTACACCTTC. It encodes CAWSLSGGLGYTF.

V and J are TRBV9 and TRBJ1-2; 10 positions match TRBD1. Unmatched junction bases numbered 10, after V lost 3 bases and J lost 2 bases. The V gene's germline CDR1 is SGDLS and CDR2 YYNGEE. This CDR3 is built from 17 residues. The CDR3 loop reads CASSAPRQGAQNYGYTF. CDR3 sequence (DNA): TGTGCCAGCAGCGCGCCGCGACAGGGGGCACAGAACTATGGCTACACCTTC.

A single count supports this clone. The junction shows a germline mismatch at one end, possibly a read error. This sequence joins TRBV27 and TRBJ2-3; 13 nucleotides align to TRBD2. The germline V gene has CDR1 MNHEY and CDR2 SMNVEV (reference sequence). The CDR3 has 19 amino acids. CDR3 region: CASRLSLGTSGKRTDTQYF. The CDR3 DNA is TGTGCCAGCCGTTTATCGTTGGGGACTAGCGGGAAACGCACAGATACGCAGTATTTT.

This clone appeared a few times. This chain connects TRBV10-2 to TRBJ2-1; D ambiguous. Trimming removed 2 bases at V and 9 bases at J, with 8 bases between. This CDR3 spans 12 amino acids. Germline V gene data show CDR1 as WSHSY and CDR2 as SAAADI. CDR3 sequence: CASSEQQAEQFF. The CDR3 DNA is TGCGCCAGCAGTGAGCAGCAGGCTGAGCAGTTCTTC.

V gene TRBV4-1 combines with J gene TRBJ2-1; the match to TRBD2 covers 7 bases. The CDR3 sequence is 17 residues long. V lost 4 bases to trimming and J lost 1 base; unmatched junction nucleotides: 10. The germline V gene has CDR1 MGHRA and CDR2 YSYEKL. The chain's CDR3 is CASSLMGGSPSYNEQFF. The DNA for the CDR3 is TGCGCCAGCAGCCTTATGGGGGGGAGCCCGTCCTACAATGAGCAGTTCTTC.

The CDR3 is CASSDIAGGVHNEQFF. CDR3 DNA sequence: TGTGCCAGCAGCGACATAGCGGGAGGTGTCCACAATGAGCAGTTCTTC. The chain uses TRBV12-1 and TRBJ2-1; whether TRBD2, the table's D call, matches the DNA was not checked. TRBV12-1 is reported as a pseudogene. This CDR3 is 16 amino acids long.

The rearrangement links TRBV27 to TRBJ2-7, with D possibly matching TRBD2 (6 bases). Looked up from germline, CDR1 is MNHEY and CDR2 is SMNVEV (reference sequence). V was clipped by 8 bases and J by 3 bases, with 20 bases between them. The CDR3 runs to 15 residues. The CDR3 protein is CASAPTGGAGYEQYF. Here the CDR3 DNA reads TGTGCCAGCGCCCCCACCGGAGGGGCAGGCTACGAGCAGTACTTC.

V gene TRBV18 combines with J gene TRBJ1-5, with D unresolved. Germline-derived CDR1 and CDR2 are KGHSH and LQKENI. The CDR3 is 15 residues long. Trimming removed 2 bases at V and 0 bases at J, with 8 bases between. In DNA form, the CDR3 reads TGTGCCAGCTCACCAGCGAGTAATAGCAATCAGCCCCAGCATTTT. Encoded protein: CASSPASNSNQPQHF.

The chain has TRBV5-1 and TRBJ1-1; D is undetermined. This CDR3 is 16 amino acids long. V was trimmed by 0 bases and J by 0 bases, leaving 12 bases between them. Germline V lookup: CDR1 SGHRS, CDR2 YFSETQ. Here the CDR3 DNA reads TGCGCCAGCAGCTTGGGACGGGGATACATGAACACTGAAGCTTTCTTT. Residues: CASSLGRGYMNTEAFF. Filled out from reference TRBV5-1 and TRBJ1-1, the complete variable domain reads KAGVTQTPRYLIKTRGQQVTLSCSPISGHRSVSWYQQTPGQGLQFLFEYFSETQRNKGNFPGRFSGRQFSNSRSEMNVSTLELGDSALYLCASSLGRGYMNTEAFFGQGTRLTVV.

This chain links TRBV30 with TRBJ1-1, with no clear D. V was shortened by 0 bases and J by 8 bases, with 13 bases between the two germline ends. Germline-derived CDR1 and CDR2 are GTSNPN and SVGIG (reference sequence). The CDR3 length is 13 residues. DNA for the CDR3: TGTGCCTGGAGTGTTATACAAGTCCTCGAAGCTTTCTTT. This translates into CAWSVIQVLEAFF.

CDR3 sequence: CTVGGTQGPYEQYF. DNA of the CDR3: TGCACCGTCGGAGGTACTCAGGGGCCCTACGAGCAGTACTTC. The chain links TRBV29-1 to TRBJ2-7; tentatively, D is TRBD1 (6 bases). The CDR3 sequence is 14 residues long. Germline CDR1 reads SQVTM; CDR2 reads ANQGSEA.

V usage is TRBV19 and J usage is TRBJ1-2, with no clear D. CDR3 length: 17 residues. Trimming removed 1 base at V and 7 bases at J, with 22 bases between. From germline, CDR1 is LNHDA and CDR2 SQIVND (reference sequence). CDR3 amino acids: CASSIAGSWLPGSGYTF. The CDR3 DNA sequence: TGTGCCAGTAGTATAGCAGGTTCCTGGCTGCCTGGAAGTGGCTACACCTTC. Combining the CDR3 with reference TRBV19 and TRBJ1-2 gives the whole variable domain DGGITQSPKYLFRKEGQNVTLSCEQNLNHDAMYWYRQDPGQGLRLIYYSQIVNDFQKGDIAEGYSVSREKKESFPLTVTSAQKNPTAFYLCASSIAGSWLPGSGYTFGSGTRLTVV.

Regarding this clone: Other nucleotide sequences in the sample specify the same CDR3. The chain couples TRBV10-2 to TRBJ1-1; a possible D gene is TRBD1 (6 bases). The CDR3 spans 13 residues. CDR1 is WSHSY, CDR2 SAAADI, per germline. Trimming stripped 6 bases from V and 6 bases from J, with 14 bases between. This chain's CDR3 is CASRNQGLAEAFF. CDR3 bases: TGCGCCAGCAGGAACCAGGGGCTCGCTGAAGCTTTCTTT.

The chain uses TRBV13 and TRBJ1-2; 10 bases are a match to TRBD1. CDR3 size: 13 residues. Trimming removed 3 bases from V and 7 bases from J; junction bases left unmatched: 2. Germline loops: CDR1 PRHDT, CDR2 FYEKMQ (reference sequence). CDR3 protein: CASSLDRGSGYTF. The DNA of the CDR3 is TGTGCCAGCAGCTTGGACAGGGGGTCTGGCTACACCTTC.